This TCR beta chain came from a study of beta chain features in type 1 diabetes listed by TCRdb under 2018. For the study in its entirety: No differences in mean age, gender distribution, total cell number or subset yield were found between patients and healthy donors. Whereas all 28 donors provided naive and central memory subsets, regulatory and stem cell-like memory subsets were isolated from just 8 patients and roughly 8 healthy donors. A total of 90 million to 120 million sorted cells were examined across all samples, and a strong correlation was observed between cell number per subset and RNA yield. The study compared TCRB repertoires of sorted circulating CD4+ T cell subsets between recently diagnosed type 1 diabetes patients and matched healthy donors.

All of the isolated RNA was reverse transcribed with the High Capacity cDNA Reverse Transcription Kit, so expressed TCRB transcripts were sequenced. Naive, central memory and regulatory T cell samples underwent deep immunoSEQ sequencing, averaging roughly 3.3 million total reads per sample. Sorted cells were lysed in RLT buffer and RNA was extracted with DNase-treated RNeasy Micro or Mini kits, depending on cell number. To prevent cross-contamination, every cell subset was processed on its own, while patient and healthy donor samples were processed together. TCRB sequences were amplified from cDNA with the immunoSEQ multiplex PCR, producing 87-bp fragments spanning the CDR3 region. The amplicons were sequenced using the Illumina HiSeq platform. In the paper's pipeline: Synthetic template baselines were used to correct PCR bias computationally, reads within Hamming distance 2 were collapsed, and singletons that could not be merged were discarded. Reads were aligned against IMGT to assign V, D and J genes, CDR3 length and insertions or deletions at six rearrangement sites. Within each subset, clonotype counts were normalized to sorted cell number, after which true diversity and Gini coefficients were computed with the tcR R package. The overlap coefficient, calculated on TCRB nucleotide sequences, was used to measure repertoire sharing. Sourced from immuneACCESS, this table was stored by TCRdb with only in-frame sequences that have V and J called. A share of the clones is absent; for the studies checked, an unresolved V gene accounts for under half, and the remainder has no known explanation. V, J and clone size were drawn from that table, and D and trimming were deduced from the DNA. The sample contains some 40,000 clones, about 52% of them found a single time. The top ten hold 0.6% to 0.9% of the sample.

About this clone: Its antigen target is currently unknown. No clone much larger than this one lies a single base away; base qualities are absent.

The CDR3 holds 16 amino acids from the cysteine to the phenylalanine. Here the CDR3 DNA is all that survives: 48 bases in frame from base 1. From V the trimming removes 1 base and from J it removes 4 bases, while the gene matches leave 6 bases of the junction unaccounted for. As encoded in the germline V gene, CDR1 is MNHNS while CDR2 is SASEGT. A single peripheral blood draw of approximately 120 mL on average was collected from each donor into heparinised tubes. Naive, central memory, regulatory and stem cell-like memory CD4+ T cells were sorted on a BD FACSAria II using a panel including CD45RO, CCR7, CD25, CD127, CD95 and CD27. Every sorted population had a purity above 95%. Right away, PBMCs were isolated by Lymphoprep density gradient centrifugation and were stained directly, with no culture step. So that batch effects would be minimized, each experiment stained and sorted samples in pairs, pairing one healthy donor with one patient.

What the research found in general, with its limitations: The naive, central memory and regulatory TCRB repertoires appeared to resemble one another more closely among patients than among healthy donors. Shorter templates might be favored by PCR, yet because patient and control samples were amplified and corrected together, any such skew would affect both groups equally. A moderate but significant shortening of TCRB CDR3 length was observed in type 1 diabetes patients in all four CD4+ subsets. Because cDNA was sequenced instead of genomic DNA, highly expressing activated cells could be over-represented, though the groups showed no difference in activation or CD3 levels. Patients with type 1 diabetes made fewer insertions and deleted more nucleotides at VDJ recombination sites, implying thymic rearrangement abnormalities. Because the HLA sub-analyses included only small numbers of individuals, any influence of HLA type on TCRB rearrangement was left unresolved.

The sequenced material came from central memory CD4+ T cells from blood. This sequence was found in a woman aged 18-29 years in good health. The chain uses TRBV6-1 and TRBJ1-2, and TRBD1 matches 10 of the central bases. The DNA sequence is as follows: TGTGCCAGCAGTGAAGGCGGGACAGGGGTTGGCTATGGCTACACCTTC. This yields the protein CASSEGGTGVGYGYTF.